Reported below is one T cell receptor beta chain. Per the germline V gene, CDR1 is SGHRS and CDR2 is YFSETQ. This CDR3 contains 13 residues. With 1 base removed from V and 6 bases from J, the gap between germline ends came to 10 bases. The sample is drawn from a study of cytomegalovirus exposure and HLA in healthy donors. PCR was performed using 60 Vbeta and 13 Jbeta primers. Data came from immunoSEQ multiplex PCR; TCRdb stores just in-frame clones and leaves some out. The sample holds about 160,000 clones, around 80% seen once. The chain couples TRBV5-1 to TRBJ1-1; the D gene is possibly TRBD1 (5 bases). This sequence was found in a woman aged 40-49 years in good health and CMV-seronegative. The sequenced sample was PBMCs. DNA of the CDR3: TGCGCCAGCAGCTTGACGGGGGGTTCTGAAGCTTTCTTT. It yields the protein CASSLTGGSEAFF. Full variable domain (remainder filled in from reference TRBV5-1 and TRBJ1-1): KAGVTQTPRYLIKTRGQQVTLSCSPISGHRSVSWYQQTPGQGLQFLFEYFSETQRNKGNFPGRFSGRQFSNSRSEMNVSTLELGDSALYLCASSLTGGSEAFFGQGTRLTVV.